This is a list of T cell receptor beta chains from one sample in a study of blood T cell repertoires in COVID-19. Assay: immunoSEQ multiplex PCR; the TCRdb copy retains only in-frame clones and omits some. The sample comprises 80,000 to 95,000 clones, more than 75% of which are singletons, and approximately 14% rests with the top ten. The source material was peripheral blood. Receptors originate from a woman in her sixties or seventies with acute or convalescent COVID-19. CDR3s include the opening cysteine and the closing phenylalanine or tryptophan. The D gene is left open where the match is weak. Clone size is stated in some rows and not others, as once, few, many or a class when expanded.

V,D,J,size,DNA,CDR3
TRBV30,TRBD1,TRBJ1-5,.,TGTGCCTGGAGTAGGGACAGGGGAAATCAGCCCCAGCATTTT,CAWSRDRGNQPQHF
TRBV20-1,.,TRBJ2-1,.,TGCAGTGCTAGGAGGACTAATGAGCAGTTCTTC,CSARRTNEQFF
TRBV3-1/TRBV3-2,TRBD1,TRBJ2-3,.,TGTGCCAGCAGCCTCTACACAGGGGTTCGTACGCAGTATTTT,CASSLYTGVRTQYF
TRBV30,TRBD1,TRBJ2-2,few,TGTGCCTGGAGTCCGGGACAGGGGGCCTTTATCGGGAACATCGGGGAGCTGTTTTTT,CAWSPGQGAFIGNIGELFF
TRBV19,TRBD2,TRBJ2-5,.,TGTGCCAGTAGCCCCCGCGAGACTAGCGGGGGAAGGGAGACCCAGTACTTC,CASSPRETSGGRETQYF
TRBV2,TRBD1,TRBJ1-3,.,TGTGCCAGCAGAGCGACAGGGACTGGAAACACCATATATTTT,CASRATGTGNTIYF
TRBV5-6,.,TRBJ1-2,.,TGTGCCAGCAGCTACGGAGGGTCCGGATTCTATGGCTACACCTTC,CASSYGGSGFYGYTF
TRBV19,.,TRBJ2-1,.,TGTGCCAGTATGGGTGCCTGGGAGAGCTCCTACAATGAGCAGTTCTTC,CASMGAWESSYNEQFF
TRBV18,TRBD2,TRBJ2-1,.,TGTGCCAGCTCACCACCTCCCGGACTAGCGGGAGGGAAGGGCTACAATGAGCAGTTCTTC,CASSPPPGLAGGKGYNEQFF
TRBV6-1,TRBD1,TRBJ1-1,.,TGTGCCAGCAGTTCGGACAGGGGAGGGACTGAAGCTTTCTTT,CASSSDRGGTEAFF
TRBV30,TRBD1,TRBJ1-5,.,TGTGCCTGGAGTGTACAGGGGGCGAGCAATCAGCCCCAGCATTTT,CAWSVQGASNQPQHF
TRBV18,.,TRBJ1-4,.,TGTGCCAGCGGGGACACCATACAAACTAATGAAAAACTGTTTTTT,CASGDTIQTNEKLFF
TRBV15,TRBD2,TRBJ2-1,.,TGTGCCACCAGCAGAGCTGGACTAGCGGGAGGGGGTAATGAGCAGTTCTTC,CATSRAGLAGGGNEQFF
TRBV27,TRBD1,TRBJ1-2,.,TGTGCCAGCAGCCCTCCCGGGACAGGGGGCCGCGGCTACACCTTC,CASSPPGTGGRGYTF
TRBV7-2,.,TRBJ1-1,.,TGTGCCAGCAGCTTAACAGGTGGAACTGAAGCTTTCTTT,CASSLTGGTEAFF